The 26 T cell receptor beta chains given below trace back to one sample, sequenced in a study of cytomegalovirus exposure and HLA in healthy donors. PCR used 60 Vbeta primers and 13 Jbeta primers. TCRdb keeps only in-frame clones here, not all; method: immunoSEQ multiplex PCR. The sample lists approximately 130,000 clones; 70% to 85% were seen once. The specimen sequenced was PBMCs. The origin of the receptors is a boy under 18 in good health and CMV-seronegative.

V is TRBV4-1 and J is TRBJ2-7; no definite D call. V was trimmed by 2 bases and J by 0 bases, leaving 5 bases between them. The CDR3 is 13 residues long. Germline CDR1 and CDR2: MGHRA and YSYEKL. The CDR3 loop reads CASSQPGSYEQYF. The CDR3 DNA is TGCGCCAGCAGCCAACCAGGCTCCTACGAGCAGTACTTC.

The chain recombines TRBV11-2 with TRBJ1-2; TRBD1 agrees at 8 bases. Per the germline V gene, CDR1 is SGHAT and CDR2 is FQNNGV. The trim removed 0 bases at V and 7 bases at J, leaving 10 bases unmatched. The CDR3 contains 16 residues. In nucleotides, the CDR3 is TGTGCCAGCAGCTTAGAAGGCGTCAGGGGGCATCTTGGCTACACCTTC. It specifies CASSLEGVRGHLGYTF.

The chain is built from TRBV6-6 and TRBJ1-1; no clear D. Germline CDR1 is MNHNY and CDR2 is SVGAGI (reference sequence). CDR3 length equals 13 residues. Trimming took 6 bases from V and 1 from J, leaving 9 bases between them. In DNA, the CDR3 is TGTGCCAGCAGGAATACAGAGAACACTGAAGCTTTCTTT. It yields the protein CASRNTENTEAFF.

The gene calls are TRBV5-6 and TRBJ1-1, with a possible D match to TRBD1 (6 bases). CDR1 and CDR2 (germline): SGHDT, YYEEEE. The CDR3 spans 16 residues. Trimming pared 0 bases from V and 2 bases from J, leaving 14 bases between. The DNA for the CDR3 is TGTGCCAGCAGCTTGGAGGGGGATTTGATTAACACTGAAGCTTTCTTT. It codes for CASSLEGDLINTEAFF.

The chain is built from TRBV6-4 and TRBJ2-1, with TRBD2 matching 12 bases. After removal of 11 bases from V and 10 bases from J, the junction contained 6 bases not matched to a gene. The V gene's germline CDR1 is MRHNA and CDR2 SNTAGT. The CDR3 covers 12 residues. Here the CDR3 reads CASSGRAGEQFF. The CDR3 DNA is TGTGCCTCTAGCGGGAGGGCCGGAGAGCAGTTCTTC.

The J gene is TRBJ1-5, the V gene TRBV5-6, with a weak D call TRBD1 (5 bases). V was shortened by 0 bases and J by 4 bases, with 11 bases between the two germline ends. The germline CDR1 and CDR2 sequences are SGHDT and YYEEEE. This CDR3 has 15 amino acids. The CDR3 nucleotides read TGTGCCAGCAGCTTGGATCAGGGAAGGAATCAGCCCCAGCATTTT. Protein product: CASSLDQGRNQPQHF.

The gene calls are TRBV7-8 and TRBJ1-3, with D hard to call. Germline CDR1 is SGHVS and CDR2 is FQNEAQ. Trimming removed 3 bases at V and 4 bases at J, with 7 bases between. This CDR3 comprises 13 residues. This chain's CDR3 is CASSFSKGNTIYF. CDR3 coding DNA: TGTGCCAGCAGCTTCAGTAAGGGAAACACCATATATTTT.

This CDR3 is CASSLPVRTTGESSGANVLTF. CDR3 DNA: TGTGCCAGCAGTTTACCGGTCCGGACGACAGGTGAGAGCTCTGGGGCCAACGTCCTGACTTTC. The chain couples TRBV27 to TRBJ2-6; TRBD1 might be the D (6 bases). The V and J ends lost 2 bases and 0 bases respectively, with 23 bases between them. In germline, CDR1 is MNHEY, CDR2 SMNVEV (reference sequence). The CDR3 totals 21 residues.

In this sample, this clone turned up once. The chain carries TRBV6-5 and TRBJ1-4; D gene uncertain. Trimming left V 6 bases short and J 7 bases short, with 12 bases between. The germline V gene encodes CDR1 MNHEY and CDR2 SVGAGI. The CDR3 is 13 amino acids. CDR3 nucleotides: TGTGCCAGCAGATTCACGACAAGTGAAAAACTGTTTTTT. The encoded protein is CASRFTTSEKLFF.

The gene calls are TRBV6-5 and TRBJ1-5; a weak D match, TRBD1 (5 bases). V was shortened by 5 bases and J by 8 bases, with 19 bases between the two germline ends. The CDR3 is made up of 15 amino acids. Germline CDR1 MNHEY, CDR2 SVGAGI. The CDR3 loop reads CASSPLGGAGEPQHF. CDR3 bases: TGTGCCAGCAGTCCCTTAGGAGGGGCCGGTGAGCCCCAGCATTTT.

The chain links TRBV2 to TRBJ2-5; TRBD1 is a possible D gene (6 bases). Judging by the DNA end, TRBJ2-7 fits better; the J call may be wrong. This CDR3 comprises 15 residues. Per germline, CDR1 SNHLY and CDR2 FYNNEI. The chain's CDR3 is CASSGPRTAPSEQYF. The CDR3 DNA is TGTGCCAGCAGTGGGCCCCGGACAGCCCCCAGCGAGCAGTACTTC.

CDR3 DNA sequence: TGCGCCAGCAGCTTAGGAGGGATCTATGGCTACACCTTC. It is translated as CASSLGGIYGYTF. The J gene is TRBJ1-2, the V gene TRBV5-1; D unresolved. The germline gives CDR1 SGHRS, CDR2 YFSETQ. This CDR3 is 13 amino acids long. The germline V and J ends were trimmed by 2 bases and 4 bases, with 9 bases remaining between them.

The genes are TRBV4-3 and TRBJ2-7, with TRBD1 matching over 9 bases. The CDR3 consists of 14 residues. Looked up from germline, CDR1 is LGHNA and CDR2 is YSLEER. Unmatched junction bases numbered 3, after V lost 3 bases and J lost 3 bases. The CDR3 nucleotides are TGCGCCAGCAGCCAGGGACAGGGCTACTACGAGCAGTACTTC. Translation gives CASSQGQGYYEQYF.

The chain employs TRBV2 and TRBJ2-2, with TRBD1 identical over 9 bases. Germline trimming cut 6 bases from V and 6 bases from J; bases unmatched to any gene: 8. The CDR3 loop spans 15 amino acids. Germline CDR1 SNHLY, CDR2 FYNNEI. CDR3: CASSRDRGAAGELFF. The DNA for the CDR3 is TGTGCCAGCAGCCGAGACAGGGGGGCCGCCGGGGAGCTGTTTTTT.

The CDR3 DNA reads TGTGCCAGTAGTTCATCTGCAGGCGCTGGGGCCAACGTCCTGACTTTC. Translating it yields CASSSSAGAGANVLTF. The chain has TRBV19 and TRBJ2-6; no firm D call. This CDR3 has 16 residues. Trimming left V 5 bases short and J 2 bases short, with 13 bases between. Germline V lookup: CDR1 LNHDA, CDR2 SQIVND (reference sequence).

The CDR3 coding sequence is TGTGCCTGGAGTCCTCGGGGAGGGCGGGGATATAATTCACCCCTCCACTTT. Protein product: CAWSPRGGRGYNSPLHF. This chain uses TRBV30 with TRBJ1-6; D is uncertain. The V gene lost 2 bases and the J gene lost 4 bases, with 18 bases spanning the gap. This CDR3 has 17 amino acids. CDR1 GTSNPN and CDR2 SVGIG come from the germline V gene (reference sequence).

The V and J genes are TRBV30 and TRBJ2-3; TRBD2 agrees at 10 bases. With 2 bases clipped from V and 9 bases from J, the junction kept 2 bases outside the gene matches. The CDR3 spans 12 residues. From germline, CDR1 is GTSNPN and CDR2 SVGIG (reference sequence). The CDR3 DNA sequence: TGTGCCTGGAGTCCGACTAGCGGGACGCAGTATTTT. Its protein product is CAWSPTSGTQYF.

This clone has a single count. The chain carries TRBV6-6 and TRBJ2-7, with 12 bases lining up with TRBD2. The CDR3 covers 15 residues. The ends lost 6 bases at V and 1 base at J; junction bases unmatched: 4. Germline assignment: CDR1 MNHNY and CDR2 SVGAGI (reference sequence). As DNA, the CDR3 is TGTGCCAGCAGATTGACTAGCGGGAGTTCCTACGAGCAGTACTTC. It yields the protein CASRLTSGSSYEQYF.

The gene calls are TRBV29-1 and TRBJ1-5, with D possibly matching TRBD1 (5 bases). V gave up 4 bases and J gave up 3 bases, with 7 bases separating them. Looked up from germline, CDR1 is SQVTM and CDR2 is ANQGSEA. The CDR3 loop spans 12 amino acids. This chain's CDR3 is CSVGQYNQPQHF. The DNA of the CDR3 is TGCAGCGTTGGACAGTACAATCAGCCCCAGCATTTT.

The rearrangement joins TRBV7-8 to TRBJ2-7, with 11 bases fitting TRBD2. Germline-derived CDR1 and CDR2 are SGHVS and FQNEAQ. V shed 5 bases, J shed 2 bases, and the junction held 5 bases outside the gene matches. This CDR3 is 15 amino acids long. DNA for the CDR3: TGTGCCAGCAGCCCTACTAGCGGGAGAACCTACGAGCAGTACTTC. Translated: CASSPTSGRTYEQYF.

This chain connects TRBV5-6 to TRBJ2-5; D might be TRBD1 (6 bases). The DNA end lines up better with TRBJ2-7; the J call may be wrong. This CDR3 comprises 15 residues. Per germline, CDR1 SGHDT and CDR2 YYEEEE. The CDR3 DNA reads as TGTGCCAGCAGCTTGGCGCGCAGGGGTTCCTACGAGCAGTACTTC. Protein sequence: CASSLARRGSYEQYF.

V and J are TRBV5-1 and TRBJ2-3; D perhaps matches TRBD1 (6 bases). The CDR3 is 16 residues long. V was pared by 0 bases and J by 3 bases, with 14 bases between. CDR1 is SGHRS and CDR2 is YFSETQ in the germline V gene. Written as DNA, the CDR3 is TGCGCCAGCAGCTTGGGAACAGGGAGAAGGACAGATACGCAGTATTTT. It is translated as CASSLGTGRRTDTQYF.

The rearrangement joins TRBV7-3 to TRBJ2-7, with D tentatively TRBD1 (7 bases). The CDR3 is 13 residues long. V shed 5 bases and J shed 7 bases, with 15 bases lying between them. The germline CDR1 and CDR2 sequences are SGHTA and FQGTGA. In DNA form, the CDR3 reads TGTGCCAGCAGCGCGGGACAGTCGGGAGAGCAGTACTTC. Amino acids: CASSAGQSGEQYF.

The J gene is TRBJ2-2, the V gene TRBV6-1; 9 bases match TRBD1. The CDR3 consists of 15 residues. Trimming at V came to 4 bases and at J to 4 bases, leaving 4 bases not matched to a gene. CDR1 MNHNS and CDR2 SASEGT come from the germline V gene. The CDR3 nucleotides read TGTGCCAGCAGTGCGACAGGGGGAAGCACCGGGGAGCTGTTTTTT. This encodes CASSATGGSTGELFF.

This clone was recorded only once. The chain joins TRBV10-2 to TRBJ2-3, with 9 bases matching TRBD2. This CDR3 is built from 17 residues. J lost 4 bases, V lost 1 base, and 9 bases had no gene match. In germline, CDR1 is WSHSY, CDR2 SAAADI. This CDR3 is CASSELRSGRFPDTQYF. The CDR3 region has the DNA TGCGCCAGCAGTGAGTTACGCAGCGGGAGGTTTCCAGATACGCAGTATTTT.

The CDR3 coding sequence is TGTGCCAGCAGTTCCCCGACAGGGGGGGAATCAAGGCCCCAGCATTTT. Translating it yields CASSSPTGGESRPQHF. The chain employs TRBV2 and TRBJ1-5, with 9 bases identical to TRBD1. The junction had 14 bases not matched to a gene; V was cut back by 5 bases and J by 9 bases. The CDR3 extends over 16 amino acids. CDR1 SNHLY and CDR2 FYNNEI come from the germline V gene.